This entry lists 10 T cell receptor beta chains sequenced from one sample in a study of OX40 agonist ivuxolimab in advanced cancers. The assay was immunoSEQ multiplex PCR, and TCRdb's table has in-frame clones only and misses some. The sample holds about 120,000 clones, around 95% seen once. Sequenced here: CD4+ or CD8+ T cells sorted from blood, sampled in a trial of the OX40 agonist ivuxolimab. These receptors all stem from an adult with an advanced solid tumor such as melanoma, head and neck, liver or kidney cancer.

The chain combines TRBV2 with TRBJ1-5; no definite D call. V lost 5 bases and J lost 2, with 7 bases in between. The CDR3 has 13 amino acids. Per the germline V gene, CDR1 is SNHLY and CDR2 is FYNNEI. The CDR3 reads CASSPQGNQPQHF. In DNA, the CDR3 is TGTGCCAGCAGTCCTCAGGGCAATCAGCCCCAGCATTTT.

The gene calls are TRBV18 and TRBJ2-5; D is possibly TRBD2 (5 bases). This CDR3 is 18 amino acids long. CDR1 is KGHSH and CDR2 is LQKENI in the germline V gene. V was pared by 2 bases and J by 0 bases, with 19 bases between. CDR3 nucleotide sequence: TGTGCCAGCTCACCATTCGGAACGGCACGGGGAAACCAAGAGACCCAGTACTTC. It yields the protein CASSPFGTARGNQETQYF.

The chain uses TRBV6-6 and TRBJ2-7, with D possibly TRBD2 on 5 matching bases. V gave up 4 bases and J gave up 5 bases, with 9 bases separating them. CDR3 length: 12 amino acids. Germline V gene data show CDR1 as MNHNY and CDR2 as SVGAGI (reference sequence). The CDR3 reads CASSSMGDEQYF. The DNA for the CDR3 is TGTGCCAGCAGTTCCATGGGAGACGAGCAGTACTTC.

This sequence joins TRBV6-5 and TRBJ1-1; 7 bases are shared with TRBD1. V shed 5 bases, J shed 5 bases, and the junction held 8 bases outside the gene matches. The CDR3 is made up of 14 amino acids. Germline CDR1 MNHEY, CDR2 SVGAGI. In DNA form, the CDR3 reads TGTGCCAGCAGTCAAGACAGGGTAAGGACTGAAGCTTTCTTT. This sequence encodes CASSQDRVRTEAFF.

This sequence joins TRBV9 and TRBJ1-2; 12 bases agree with TRBD1. The V gene end was trimmed by 2 bases and the J gene end by 1 base; junction bases not matched to a gene: 9. This CDR3 comprises 18 residues. Germline V lookup: CDR1 SGDLS, CDR2 YYNGEE. The CDR3 sequence: CASSVTPGQGADNYGYTF. CDR3 sequence (DNA): TGTGCCAGCAGCGTCACACCGGGACAGGGGGCCGATAACTATGGCTACACCTTC.

A remark on this clone: Germline and junction disagree at one end, which may indicate a read error. This chain links TRBV5-6 with TRBJ2-3, with TRBD2 matching over 11 bases. The CDR3 sequence is 15 residues long. CDR1 is SGHDT and CDR2 is YYEEEE in the germline V gene. The CDR3: CASTLGLAATDTQYF. In DNA form, the CDR3 reads TGTGCCAGCACCTTGGGACTAGCGGCCACAGATACGCAGTATTTT. Using reference TRBV5-6 and TRBJ2-3 for the parts outside the CDR3, the full variable domain is DAGVTQSPTHLIKTRGQQVTLRCSPKSGHDTVSWYQQALGQGPQFIFQYYEEEERQRGNFPDRFSGHQFPNYSSELNVNALLLGDSALYLCASTLGLAATDTQYFGPGTRLTVL.

This clone was seen a few times. The V and J genes are TRBV19 and TRBJ2-2; possible D gene TRBD1, 6 bases. This CDR3 has 17 residues. The germline gives CDR1 LNHDA, CDR2 SQIVND (reference sequence). Trimming shortened V by 1 base and J by 4 bases, and 16 bases separated the two germline ends. The CDR3 reads CASSIGWQGMGTGELFF. The CDR3 DNA is TGTGCCAGTAGTATAGGATGGCAGGGGATGGGCACCGGGGAGCTGTTTTTT.

The V call is TRBV19, the J call TRBJ2-2; 9 bases line up with TRBD1. The V gene end was trimmed by 7 bases and the J gene end by 4 bases; junction bases not matched to a gene: 4. The CDR3 has 14 residues. The germline V gene encodes CDR1 LNHDA and CDR2 SQIVND (reference sequence). The CDR3 nucleotides read TGTGCCAGTAAGGGGACAGGGATCACCGGGGAGCTGTTTTTT. It yields the protein CASKGTGITGELFF.

The chain is built from TRBV28 and TRBJ1-1; a possible D gene is TRBD1 (6 bases). The length of the CDR3 is 16 residues. V was trimmed by 3 bases and J by 2 bases, leaving 16 bases between them. Looked up from germline, CDR1 is MDHEN and CDR2 is SYDVKM. The CDR3 here is CASSFFGKGGNTEAFF. CDR3 nucleotides: TGTGCCAGCAGTTTTTTCGGGAAGGGGGGTAACACTGAAGCTTTCTTT.

The chain joins TRBV2 to TRBJ2-5; 8 nucleotides match TRBD2. CDR1 is SNHLY, CDR2 FYNNEI, per germline. The trim removed 7 bases at V and 2 bases at J, leaving 6 bases unmatched. The CDR3 is 14 residues long. DNA of the CDR3: TGTGCCAGCACCCGGGAGGGGATTCAAGAGACCCAGTACTTC. Its protein is CASTREGIQETQYF.